This T cell receptor beta chain was found in a study of long-term antiretroviral therapy in people with HIV. General study results and limits: Versus controls, repertoires in people with HIV had narrower CDR3 length ranges. Before ART, certain clones expanded, and these dominated the repertoire at all time points.

It was in the United States that all participants with HIV were treated. Comment on this clone: Its specificity is not known. Germline and junction disagree at one end, which may indicate a read error.

Investigators performed immunoSEQ version v3.0 at survey level. Libraries were prepared by immunoSEQ multiplex PCR; TCRdb keeps only in-frame clonotypes and omits some of them. Of fewer than 30,000 clones in the sample, roughly 80% were seen once. Germline CDR1 and CDR2: LNHDA and SQIVND (reference sequence). The CDR3 runs to 14 residues. This chain links TRBV19 with TRBJ2-7; no reliable D call. The sequence was collected from a man aged 25 to 40 with HIV. The sample here was unsorted PBMCs, taken 4.4 years after starting antiretroviral therapy. The CDR3 region is CASSTLTNSNEQYF. For the CDR3, the DNA is TGTGCCAGTTCTACTTTAACGAACTCCAACGAGCAGTACTTC.